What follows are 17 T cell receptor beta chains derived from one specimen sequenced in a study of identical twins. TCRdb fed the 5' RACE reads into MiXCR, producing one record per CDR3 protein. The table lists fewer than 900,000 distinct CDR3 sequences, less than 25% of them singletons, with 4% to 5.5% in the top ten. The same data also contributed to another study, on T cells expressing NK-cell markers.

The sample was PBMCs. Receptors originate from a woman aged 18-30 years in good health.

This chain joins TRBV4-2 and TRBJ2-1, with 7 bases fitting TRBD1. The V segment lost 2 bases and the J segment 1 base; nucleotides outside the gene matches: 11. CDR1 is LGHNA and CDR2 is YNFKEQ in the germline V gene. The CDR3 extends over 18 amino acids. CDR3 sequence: CASSQKEGTALSYNEQFF. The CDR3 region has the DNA TGTGCCAGCAGCCAAAAAGAGGGGACAGCACTATCCTACAATGAGCAGTTCTTC.

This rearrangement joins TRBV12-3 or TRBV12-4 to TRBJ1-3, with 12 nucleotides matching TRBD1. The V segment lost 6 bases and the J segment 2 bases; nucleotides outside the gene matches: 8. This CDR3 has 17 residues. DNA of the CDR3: TGTGCCAGCAGCTCTGGGACAGGGGGCTACCCTGGAAACACCATATATTTT. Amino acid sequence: CASSSGTGGYPGNTIYF.

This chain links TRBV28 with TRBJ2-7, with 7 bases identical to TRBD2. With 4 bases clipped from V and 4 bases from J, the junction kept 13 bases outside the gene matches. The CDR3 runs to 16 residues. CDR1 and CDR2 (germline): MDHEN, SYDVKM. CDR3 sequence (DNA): TGTGCCAGCAGTTCCCCGTTAGGGGCCGGGAGGTACGAGCAGTACTTC. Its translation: CASSSPLGAGRYEQYF.

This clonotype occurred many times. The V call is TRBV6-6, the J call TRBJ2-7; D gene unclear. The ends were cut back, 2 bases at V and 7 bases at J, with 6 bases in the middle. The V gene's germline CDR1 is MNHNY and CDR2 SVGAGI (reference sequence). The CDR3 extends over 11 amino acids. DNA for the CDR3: TGTGCCAGCAGTTACGTGGGGGAGCAGTACTTC. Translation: CASSYVGEQYF.

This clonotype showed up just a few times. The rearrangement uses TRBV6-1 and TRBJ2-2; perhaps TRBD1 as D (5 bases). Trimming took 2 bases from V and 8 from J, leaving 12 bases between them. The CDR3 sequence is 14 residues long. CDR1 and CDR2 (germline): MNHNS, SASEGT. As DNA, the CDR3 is TGTGCCAGCAGTGAAACAGGCGCCAATGGGGAGCTGTTTTTT. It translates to CASSETGANGELFF.

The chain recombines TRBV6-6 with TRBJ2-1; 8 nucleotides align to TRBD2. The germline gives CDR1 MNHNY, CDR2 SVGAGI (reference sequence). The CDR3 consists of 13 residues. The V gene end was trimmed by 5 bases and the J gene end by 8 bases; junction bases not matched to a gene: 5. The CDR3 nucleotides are TGTGCCAGCAGTCGGGAGGGCGTGTATGAGCAGTTCTTC. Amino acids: CASSREGVYEQFF.

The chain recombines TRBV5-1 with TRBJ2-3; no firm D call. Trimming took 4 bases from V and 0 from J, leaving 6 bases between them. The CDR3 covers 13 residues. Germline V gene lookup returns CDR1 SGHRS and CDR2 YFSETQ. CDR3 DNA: TGCGCCAGCAGCAGGGAAAGCACAGATACGCAGTATTTT. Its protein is CASSRESTDTQYF.

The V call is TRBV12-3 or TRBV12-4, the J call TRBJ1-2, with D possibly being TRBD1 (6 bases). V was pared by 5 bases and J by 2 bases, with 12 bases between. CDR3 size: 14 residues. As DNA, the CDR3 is TGTGCCAGCAGTGACCAACAGGGAAACTATGGCTACACCTTC. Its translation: CASSDQQGNYGYTF.

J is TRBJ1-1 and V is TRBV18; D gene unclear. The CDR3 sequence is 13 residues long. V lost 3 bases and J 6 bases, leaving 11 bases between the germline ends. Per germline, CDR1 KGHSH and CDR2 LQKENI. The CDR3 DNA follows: TGTGCCAGCTCACCGAGGGAGCCCCCTGAAGCTTTCTTT. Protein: CASSPREPPEAFF.

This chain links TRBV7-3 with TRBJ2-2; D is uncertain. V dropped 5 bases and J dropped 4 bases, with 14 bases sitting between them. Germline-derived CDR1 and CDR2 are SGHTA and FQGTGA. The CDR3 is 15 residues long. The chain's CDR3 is CASSPTNQATGELFF. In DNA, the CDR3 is TGTGCCAGCAGCCCCACCAACCAAGCCACCGGGGAGCTGTTTTTT.

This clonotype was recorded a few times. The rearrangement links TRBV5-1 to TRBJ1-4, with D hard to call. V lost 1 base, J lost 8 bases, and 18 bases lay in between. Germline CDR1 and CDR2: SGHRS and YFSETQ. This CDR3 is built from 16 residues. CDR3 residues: CASSLIRRTTKEKLFF. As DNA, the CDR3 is TGCGCCAGCAGCTTGATCCGGCGGACCACAAAGGAAAAACTGTTTTTT.

The CDR3 loop is CASSVGPSGYQGDEQFF. The CDR3 DNA is TGTGCCAGCAGCGTAGGACCTAGCGGATATCAAGGGGATGAGCAGTTCTTC. The chain couples TRBV9 to TRBJ2-1; 7 nucleotides align to TRBD2. Germline loops: CDR1 SGDLS, CDR2 YYNGEE. The CDR3 runs 17 residues. J was trimmed by 8 bases and V by 0 bases; bases with no gene match: 14.

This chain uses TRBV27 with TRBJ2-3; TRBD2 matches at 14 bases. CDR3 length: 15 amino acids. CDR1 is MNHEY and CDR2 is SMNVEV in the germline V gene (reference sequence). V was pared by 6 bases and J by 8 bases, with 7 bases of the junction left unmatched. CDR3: CASSKGLAGVATQYF. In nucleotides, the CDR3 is TGTGCCAGCAGCAAGGGACTAGCGGGAGTGGCTACGCAGTATTTT.

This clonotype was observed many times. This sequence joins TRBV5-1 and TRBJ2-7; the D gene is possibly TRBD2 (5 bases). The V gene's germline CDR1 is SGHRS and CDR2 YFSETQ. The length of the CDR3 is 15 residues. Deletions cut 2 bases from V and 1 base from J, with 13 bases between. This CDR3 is CASSLGVGGSYEQYF. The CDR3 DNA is TGCGCCAGCAGCTTAGGTGTAGGCGGGTCCTACGAGCAGTACTTC.

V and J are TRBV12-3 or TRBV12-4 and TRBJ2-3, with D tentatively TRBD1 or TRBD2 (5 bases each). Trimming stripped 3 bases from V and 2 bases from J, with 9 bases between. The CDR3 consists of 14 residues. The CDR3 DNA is TGTGCCAGCAGTTTTGGGACGCTCACAGATACGCAGTATTTT. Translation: CASSFGTLTDTQYF.

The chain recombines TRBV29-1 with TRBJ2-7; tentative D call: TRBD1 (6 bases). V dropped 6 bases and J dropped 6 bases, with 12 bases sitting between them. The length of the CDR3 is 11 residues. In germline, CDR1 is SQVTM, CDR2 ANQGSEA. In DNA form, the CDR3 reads TGCAGCGTGATGACAGGCCGCGAGCAGTACTTC. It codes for CSVMTGREQYF.

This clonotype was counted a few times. CDR3 DNA: TGCGCCAGCAGCTCTAGCGGGAGGTTGGTCAATGAGCAGTTCTTC. Translated: CASSSSGRLVNEQFF. The chain carries TRBV5-1 and TRBJ2-1, with 11 bases fitting TRBD2. CDR3 length: 15 residues. Germline-derived CDR1 and CDR2 are SGHRS and YFSETQ. V lost 3 bases to trimming and J lost 6 bases; unmatched junction nucleotides: 5. Looking up the rest from reference TRBV5-1 and TRBJ2-1 gives the full variable domain: KAGVTQTPRYLIKTRGQQVTLSCSPISGHRSVSWYQQTPGQGLQFLFEYFSETQRNKGNFPGRFSGRQFSNSRSEMNVSTLELGDSALYLCASSSSGRLVNEQFFGPGTRLTVL.